This T cell receptor beta chain came from a study of blood T cell repertoires in COVID-19. Study background: Whether acute or convalescent, the COVID-19 samples came from the United States, Italy and Spain.

Clones were read by immunoSEQ multiplex PCR, and TCRdb kept only the in-frame ones, dropping some. The table has 45,000 to 60,000 clones, approximately 90% seen once. The germline gives CDR1 MNHEY, CDR2 SVGEGT. The CDR3 totals 15 residues. The germline V and J ends were trimmed by 1 base and 3 bases, with 11 bases remaining between them. Sample: peripheral blood. The chain recombines TRBV6-2 or TRBV6-3 with TRBJ2-3; D perhaps matches TRBD2 (6 bases). The receptor comes from a man aged 50-60 years with acute or convalescent COVID-19. CDR3 DNA: TGTGCCAGCAGTTACTTTTCTCGGGGGACAGATACGCAGTATTTT. Its protein product is CASSYFSRGTDTQYF.